This T cell receptor beta chain was identified in a study of cytotoxic CD8 clonotypes in ibrutinib-treated CLL. About the research overall: Productive templates per sample averaged about 260,000; productive rearrangements, some 99,000.

Whole-study findings and limits: Measured clonality at baseline was greater than in age-matched healthy donors and tracked with circulating CD8+ T-cell counts.

Assay: immunoSEQ multiplex PCR; the TCRdb copy retains only in-frame clones and omits some. The sample has more than 9,000 clones, approximately 65% seen once; the top ten hold 25%. PBMCs were cryopreserved, and approximately 2 micrograms of genomic DNA from them went into TCR beta libraries. Germline CDR1 reads SGHRS; CDR2 reads YFSETQ. Trimming took off 0 bases at V and 0 bases at J, with 11 bases between the two ends. This CDR3 has 16 residues. About this clone: Its antigen is unidentified.

The V call is TRBV5-1, the J call TRBJ2-3; D could derive from TRBD1 or TRBD2 (5 bases each). The material sequenced was PBMCs, taken before ibrutinib treatment. The TCR was taken from a human donor with chronic lymphocytic leukemia. The CDR3 coding sequence is TGCGCCAGCAGCTTGGCCAGGGACGTAAGCACAGATACGCAGTATTTT. Its translation is CASSLARDVSTDTQYF.